These 17 T cell receptor beta chains share one sample of origin, sequenced in a study of identical twins. MiXCR, run by TCRdb on the 5' RACE reads, gives a single entry per CDR3 protein. The sample records a few hundred thousand distinct CDR3 sequences, 24% being singletons. This same sample was also taken into another study, of T cells expressing NK-cell markers.

The material sequenced was CD4+ T cells sorted from blood. These receptors all stem from a woman aged 18-35 years in good health.

V and J are TRBV6-2 or TRBV6-3 and TRBJ2-1; the match to TRBD2 covers 9 bases. Germline trimming cut 6 bases from V and 0 bases from J; bases unmatched to any gene: 6. CDR3 length: 16 amino acids. The germline gives CDR1 MNHEY, CDR2 SVGEGT. The CDR3 bases are TGTGCCAGCAGGGGTTTAGCGGGAGACTCCTACAATGAGCAGTTCTTC. Encoded protein: CASRGLAGDSYNEQFF.

This clonotype was recorded once. This rearrangement joins TRBV24-1 to TRBJ2-2; D gene unclear. The CDR3 is 12 amino acids. The V end was cut by 4 bases, the J end by 6 bases, with 5 bases between. Per germline, CDR1 KGHDR and CDR2 SFDVKD. CDR3 amino acids: CATSERAGELFF. Written as DNA, the CDR3 is TGTGCCACCAGTGAAAGAGCCGGGGAGCTGTTTTTT.

The table lists this clonotype with a few counts. The chain couples TRBV2 to TRBJ1-2, with 7 bases fitting TRBD1. Trimming at V came to 4 bases and at J to 1 base, leaving 0 bases not matched to a gene. This CDR3 is 13 amino acids long. Germline values: CDR1 SNHLY, CDR2 FYNNEI. The CDR3 region has the DNA TGTGCCAGCAGTGGGGACAGTAACTATGGCTACACCTTC. This sequence encodes CASSGDSNYGYTF.

In this sample, this clonotype turned up a few times. V and J are TRBV7-8 and TRBJ2-2; 11 bases line up with TRBD2. This CDR3 contains 18 residues. Germline V gives CDR1 SGHVS, CDR2 FQNEAQ. J gave up 6 bases and V 5 bases, and 14 bases lay outside the gene matches. This CDR3 reads CASSPAYLAGGESGELFF. The DNA for the CDR3 is TGTGCCAGCAGCCCTGCCTATCTAGCGGGGGGAGAGTCCGGGGAGCTGTTTTTT.

The rearrangement uses TRBV7-6 and TRBJ2-7; perhaps TRBD1 as D (6 bases). V gave up 1 base and J gave up 2 bases, with 9 bases separating them. CDR1 SGHVS and CDR2 FNYEAQ come from the germline V gene. This CDR3 is built from 14 residues. Here the CDR3 reads CASSLGTAAYEQYF. The CDR3 DNA sequence: TGTGCCAGCAGCTTAGGGACAGCAGCCTACGAGCAGTACTTC.

In its sample, this clonotype was seen once. This chain uses TRBV20-1 with TRBJ2-6; the D gene is possibly TRBD2 (6 bases). Germline lookup yields CDR1 DFQATT and CDR2 SNEGSKA (reference sequence). The CDR3 sequence is 18 residues long. Trimming took off 0 bases at V and 4 bases at J, with 19 bases between the two ends. Written as DNA, the CDR3 is TGCAGTGCTAGAGATCATGCGGGACTGACTGCGGGGGCCAACGTCCTGACTTTC. Translation: CSARDHAGLTAGANVLTF.

V usage is TRBV7-9 and J usage is TRBJ2-6; D is tentatively TRBD1 or TRBD2 (7 bases each). This CDR3 comprises 16 residues. V lost 4 bases, J lost 1 base, and 11 bases lay in between. CDR1 is SEHNR, CDR2 FQNEAQ, per germline (reference sequence). The CDR3: CASSSQGGSGANVLTF. The CDR3 bases are TGTGCCAGCAGCTCTCAGGGGGGGTCTGGGGCCAACGTCCTGACTTTC.

V gene TRBV12-3 or TRBV12-4 combines with J gene TRBJ1-1; weak D call: TRBD1 (6 bases). Between the trimmed V and J ends, which lost 3 bases and 1 base, there was a span of 12 bases. The CDR3 consists of 15 residues. The DNA for the CDR3 is TGTGCCAGCAGTTTTTCAGGGGCACCGAACACTGAAGCTTTCTTT. Protein sequence: CASSFSGAPNTEAFF.

This clonotype was counted at least ten times. V and J are TRBV30 and TRBJ2-7; 7 bases align to TRBD2. From germline, CDR1 is GTSNPN and CDR2 SVGIG (reference sequence). V lost 5 bases and J lost 2; bases outside the gene matches: 6. CDR3 length: 13 residues. The DNA of the CDR3 is TGTGCCTGGGTGCCTCTAGCGGCCTACGAGCAGTACTTC. The encoded protein is CAWVPLAAYEQYF. The whole variable domain, remainder taken from reference TRBV30 and TRBJ2-7, is SQTIHQWPATLVQPVGSPLSLECTVEGTSNPNLYWYRQAAGRGLQLLFYSVGIGQISSEVPQNLSASRPQDRQFILSSKKLLLSDSGFYLCAWVPLAAYEQYFGPGTRLTVT.

The V gene is TRBV12-3 or TRBV12-4, the J gene TRBJ1-3; D is unclear. The CDR3 runs to 12 residues. The V gene lost 5 bases and the J gene lost 9 bases, with 11 bases spanning the gap. This CDR3 reads CASSNSGGTIYF. The CDR3 nucleotides are TGTGCCAGCAGTAACAGCGGCGGCACCATATATTTT.

The genes are TRBV4-3 and TRBJ1-4; 8 nucleotides agree with TRBD1. The CDR3 consists of 15 residues. Germline V CDR1 and CDR2: LGHNA, YSLEER. V trimming: 4 bases; J trimming: 5 bases; junction bases outside the gene matches: 6. The CDR3 spells CASSPPGQENEKLFF. In nucleotides, the CDR3 is TGCGCCAGCAGCCCTCCGGGACAGGAGAATGAAAAACTGTTTTTT.

Here the CDR3 DNA reads TGTGCCAGCAGTTATAACAGCGGGGGGAAATTCTACGAGCAGTACTTC. Residues: CASSYNSGGKFYEQYF. V and J are TRBV6-5 and TRBJ2-7, with 9 bases lining up with TRBD2. The CDR3 has 16 residues. The V and J ends lost 3 bases and 3 bases, in that order; junction bases with no gene match: 9. Germline CDR1 reads MNHEY; CDR2 reads SVGAGI.

This clonotype was picked up a small number of times. This chain uses TRBV2 with TRBJ2-1; TRBD2 is a possible D gene (6 bases). CDR1 is SNHLY, CDR2 FYNNEI, per germline. The CDR3 contains 10 residues. Trimming removed 11 bases at V and 8 bases at J, with 10 bases between. CDR3 sequence: CAGGEYEQFF. The DNA of the CDR3 is TGTGCCGGCGGGGAGTATGAGCAGTTCTTC.

The chain links TRBV7-9 to TRBJ2-2, with D perhaps matching TRBD1 or TRBD2 (5 bases each). The V gene's germline CDR1 is SEHNR and CDR2 FQNEAQ (reference sequence). Trimming stripped 7 bases from V and 4 bases from J, with 13 bases between. The CDR3 consists of 14 residues. CDR3 sequence: CASTRSGTTGELFF. CDR3 DNA sequence: TGTGCCAGCACCAGGTCAGGGACCACCGGGGAGCTGTTTTTT.

This chain links TRBV11-2 with TRBJ2-6; 10 bases match TRBD1. CDR3 size: 18 residues. The trim removed 5 bases at V and 0 bases at J, leaving 7 bases unmatched. Germline V gene sequence: CDR1 SGHAT, CDR2 FQNNGV. The CDR3 coding sequence is TGTGCCAGCAGCACGGGGACAGGGGCTGGCTCTGGGGCCAACGTCCTGACTTTC. Protein: CASSTGTGAGSGANVLTF.

The chain recombines TRBV5-5 with TRBJ1-1; the D is unclear. In germline, CDR1 is SGHKS, CDR2 YYEKEE (reference sequence). V was pared by 0 bases and J by 4 bases, with 16 bases between. The CDR3 has 16 residues. The CDR3 loop is CASSLAGKGYGTEAFF. In DNA, the CDR3 is TGTGCCAGCAGCTTGGCCGGCAAAGGATACGGCACTGAAGCTTTCTTT.

This clonotype was detected only a few times. The rearrangement joins TRBV7-3 to TRBJ1-1, with D uncertain. CDR1 and CDR2 (germline): SGHTA, FQGTGA. The CDR3 extends over 14 amino acids. Trimming took off 2 bases at V and 4 bases at J, with 11 bases between the two ends. CDR3 sequence (DNA): TGTGCCAGCAGCTTAGGTTCGGGGTCCACTGAAGCTTTCTTT. This encodes CASSLGSGSTEAFF.